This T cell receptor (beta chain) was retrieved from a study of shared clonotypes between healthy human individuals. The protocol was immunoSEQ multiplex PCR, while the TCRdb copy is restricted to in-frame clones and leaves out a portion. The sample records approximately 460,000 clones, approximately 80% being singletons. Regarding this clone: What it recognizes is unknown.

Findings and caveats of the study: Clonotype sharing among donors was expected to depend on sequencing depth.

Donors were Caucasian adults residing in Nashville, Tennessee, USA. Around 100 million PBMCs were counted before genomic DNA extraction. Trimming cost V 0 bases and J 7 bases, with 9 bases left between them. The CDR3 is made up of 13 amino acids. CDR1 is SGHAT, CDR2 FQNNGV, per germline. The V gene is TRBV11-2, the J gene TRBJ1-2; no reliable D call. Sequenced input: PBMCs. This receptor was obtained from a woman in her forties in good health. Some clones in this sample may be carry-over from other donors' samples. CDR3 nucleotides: TGTGCCAGCAGCTTAGATAGGATGGGTGGCTACACCTTC. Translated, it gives CASSLDRMGGYTF. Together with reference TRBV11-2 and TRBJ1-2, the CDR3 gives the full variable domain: EAGVAQSPRYKIIEKRQSVAFWCNPISGHATLYWYQQILGQGPKLLIQFQNNGVVDDSQLPKDRFSAERLKGVDSTLKIQPAKLEDSAVYLCASSLDRMGGYTFGSGTRLTVV.